Below are 5 T cell receptor beta chains sequenced from a single sample in a study of T cell changes during pregnancy in multiple sclerosis. Sequenced by immunoSEQ multiplex PCR; TCRdb stores in-frame clones only, minus some. There are some 70,000 clones in the sample; about 90% occur only once, and roughly 0.87% lies in the top ten. The sequences come from peripheral blood, collected in the second trimester of pregnancy. The source is a female donor with multiple sclerosis, enrolled in a pregnancy study.

The gene calls are TRBV9 and TRBJ1-2; 10 bases agree with TRBD1. The CDR3 covers 16 residues. Germline lookup yields CDR1 SGDLS and CDR2 YYNGEE. The V gene end was trimmed by 2 bases and the J gene end by 0 bases; junction bases not matched to a gene: 4. CDR3 bases: TGTGCCAGCAGCGTGCTTGGGACAGGGGCTAACTATGGCTACACCTTC. It specifies CASSVLGTGANYGYTF.

CDR3: CASSRGSWGMGTEAFF. CDR3 in DNA: TGTGCCAGCAGTCGGGGTTCTTGGGGTATGGGCACTGAAGCTTTCTTT. The chain recombines TRBV27 with TRBJ1-1; D is unresolved. Germline assignment: CDR1 MNHEY and CDR2 SMNVEV (reference sequence). V was clipped by 5 bases and J by 4 bases, with 20 bases between them. There are 16 residues in the CDR3.

The genes are TRBV15 and TRBJ1-2; D is undetermined. V was trimmed by 5 bases and J by 10 bases, leaving 17 bases between them. The CDR3 has 13 residues. The germline V gene encodes CDR1 LNHNV and CDR2 YYDKDF (reference sequence). The CDR3 DNA reads TGTGCCACCAGCCCCCCCGGAGCGGAGGACTACACCTTC. It is translated as CATSPPGAEDYTF.

The chain employs TRBV27 and TRBJ1-1; D is possibly TRBD1 (5 bases). Trimming stripped 5 bases from V and 4 bases from J, with 11 bases between. The CDR3 runs 13 residues. Germline V gives CDR1 MNHEY, CDR2 SMNVEV (reference sequence). CDR3 coding DNA: TGTGCCAGCAGTCTACACAGGACCACTGAAGCTTTCTTT. Translation gives CASSLHRTTEAFF.

The V call is TRBV7-2, the J call TRBJ1-6; tentative D call: TRBD1 (6 bases). The CDR3 sequence is 16 residues long. Trimming shortened V by 4 bases and J by 7 bases, and 17 bases separated the two germline ends. Germline V gene sequence: CDR1 SGHTA, CDR2 FQGNSA. The CDR3 sequence: CASSYQGTTPNSPLHF. The DNA of the CDR3 is TGTGCCAGCAGCTACCAGGGGACTACACCAAATTCACCCCTCCACTTT.